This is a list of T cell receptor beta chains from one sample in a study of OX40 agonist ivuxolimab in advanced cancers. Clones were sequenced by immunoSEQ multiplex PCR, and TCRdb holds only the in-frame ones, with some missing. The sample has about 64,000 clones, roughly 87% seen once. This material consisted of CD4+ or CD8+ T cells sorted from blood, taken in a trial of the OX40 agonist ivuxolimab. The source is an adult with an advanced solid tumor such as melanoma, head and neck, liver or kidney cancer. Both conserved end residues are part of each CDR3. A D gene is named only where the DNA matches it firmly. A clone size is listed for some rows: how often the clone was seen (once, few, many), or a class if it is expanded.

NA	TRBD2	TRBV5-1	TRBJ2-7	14	TGCGCCAGCAGCCCCGGGATCGCGGGGGGCGAGCAGTACTTC	CASSPGIAGGEQYF
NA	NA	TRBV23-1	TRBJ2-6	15	TGCGCCAGCAGTCAACCCCCCACTGGGGCCAACGTCCTGACTTTC	CASSQPPTGANVLTF
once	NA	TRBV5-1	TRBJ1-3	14	TGCGCCAGCGGCTCAGGGAGCTCTGGAAACACCATATATTTT	CASGSGSSGNTIYF
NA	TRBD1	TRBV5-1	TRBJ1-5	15	TGCGCCAGCAGCTCCGGGACAGGGGGCAATCAGCCCCAGCATTTT	CASSSGTGGNQPQHF
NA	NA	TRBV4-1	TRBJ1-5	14	TGCGCCAGCAGCCAAGGCGGGGTCGGTCAGCCCCAGCATTTT	CASSQGGVGQPQHF
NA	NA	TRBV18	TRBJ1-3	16	TGTGCCAGCTCACGCACCCAGGGACTCTCTGGAAACACCATATATTTT	CASSRTQGLSGNTIYF
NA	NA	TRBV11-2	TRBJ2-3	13	TGTGCCAGCAGCTTAGCTGGGTCCGGTACGCAGTATTTT	CASSLAGSGTQYF
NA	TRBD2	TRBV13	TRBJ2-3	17	TGTGCCAGCAGCTCTGCCTTTAGCGGGAGGGCCTCAGATACGCAGTATTTT	CASSSAFSGRASDTQYF
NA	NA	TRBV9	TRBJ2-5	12	TGTGCCAGCAGCACTTGGATGGGGACCCAGTACTTC	CASSTWMGTQYF
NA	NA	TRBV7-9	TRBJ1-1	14	TGTGCCAGCAGCGGTGACAACCTGAACACTGAAGCTTTCTTT	CASSGDNLNTEAFF
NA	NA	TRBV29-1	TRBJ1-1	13	TGCAGCGTTGAAGAGACCCGGAACACTGAAGCTTTCTTT	CSVEETRNTEAFF
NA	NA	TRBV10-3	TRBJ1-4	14	TGTGCCATCAGTGAGGGAGGGGTGGATGAAAAACTGTTTTTT	CAISEGGVDEKLFF
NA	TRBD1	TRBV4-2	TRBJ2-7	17	TGTGCCAGCAGCCAAGCCCCCAGGGCAGGGGGCGGTTACGAGCAGTACTTC	CASSQAPRAGGGYEQYF
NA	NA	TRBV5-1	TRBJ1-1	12	TGCGCCAGCGGGACCAGGGAAACTGAAGCTTTCTTT	CASGTRETEAFF
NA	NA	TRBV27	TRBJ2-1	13	TGTGCCAGCAGTTTATCTCGGGTAGGTGAGCAGTTCTTC	CASSLSRVGEQFF
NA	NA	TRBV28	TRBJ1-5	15	TGTGCCAGCACCCCCGGCACAGGCAGCAATCAGCCCCAGCATTTT	CASTPGTGSNQPQHF
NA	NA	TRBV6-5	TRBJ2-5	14	TGTGCCAGCAGTTACGGGGGTGTGGTTGAGACCCAGTACTTC	CASSYGGVVETQYF
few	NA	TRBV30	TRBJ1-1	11	TGTGCCTGGAGTAATGAGGCTGAAGCTTTCTTT	CAWSNEAEAFF
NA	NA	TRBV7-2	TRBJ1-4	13	TGTGCCAGCGGAGGACAGACTAATGAAAAACTGTTTTTT	CASGGQTNEKLFF
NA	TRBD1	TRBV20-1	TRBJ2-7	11	TGCAGTGCTTCACAGGGGAACGAGCAGTACTTC	CSASQGNEQYF
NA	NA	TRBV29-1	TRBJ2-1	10	TGCAGCGTGGGGCTGTATGAGCAGTTCTTC	CSVGLYEQFF
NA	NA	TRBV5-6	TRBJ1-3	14	TGTGCCACCACGGGGCAGGGGCTTAGGGGCACCATATATTTT	CATTGQGLRGTIYF
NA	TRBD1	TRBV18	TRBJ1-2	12	TGTGCCAGCTCCCCGGAGGGGGCTGGCTACACCTTC	CASSPEGAGYTF
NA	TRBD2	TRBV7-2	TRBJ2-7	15	TGTGCCAGCAGAGTTAGCGGGGGGGCCCGGGCTGAGCAGTACTTC	CASRVSGGARAEQYF
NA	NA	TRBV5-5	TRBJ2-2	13	TGTGCCAGCAGCTTGCGGTTCTTCGGGGAGCTGTTTTTT	CASSLRFFGELFF
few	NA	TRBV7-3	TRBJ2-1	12	TGTGCCAGCAGCTTATGGGGAGATGAGCAGTTCTTC	CASSLWGDEQFF
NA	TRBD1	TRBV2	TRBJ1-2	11	TGTGCCGGCAGGGGGGCAGGACCGCGCACCTTC	CAGRGAGPRTF
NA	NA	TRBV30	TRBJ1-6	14	TGTGCCTGGAGTTGGACCTCCTATAATTCACCCCTCCACTTT	CAWSWTSYNSPLHF
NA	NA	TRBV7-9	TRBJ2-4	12	TGTGCCAGCAGCCGGGACCGTCTGGTTCAGTACTTC	CASSRDRLVQYF
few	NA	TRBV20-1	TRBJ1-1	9	TGCAGTGCTAGTCATGAAGCTTTCTTT	CSASHEAFF
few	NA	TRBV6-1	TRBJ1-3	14	TGTGCCAGCAGACCCGACAGGAGGGTAAACACCATATATTTT	CASRPDRRVNTIYF
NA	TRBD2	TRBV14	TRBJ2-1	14	TGTGCCAGCAGCCAAGCGGGAGGGTACAATGAGCAGTTCTTC	CASSQAGGYNEQFF
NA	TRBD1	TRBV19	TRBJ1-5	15	TGTGCCAGTAGTTCCGCAGGGGGCGGGAAACAGCCCCAGCATTTT	CASSSAGGGKQPQHF
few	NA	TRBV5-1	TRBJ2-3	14	TGCGCCAGCAGCTTGGGGCAGACCACAGATACGCAGTATTTT	CASSLGQTTDTQYF
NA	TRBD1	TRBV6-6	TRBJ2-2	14	TGTGCCAGCAGGGGACAGGGGAGCACCGGGGAGCTGTTTTTT	CASRGQGSTGELFF
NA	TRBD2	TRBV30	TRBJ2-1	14	TGTGCCTGGAGTCCAAGCGGGGGGGCAGGTGAGCAGTTCTTC	CAWSPSGGAGEQFF
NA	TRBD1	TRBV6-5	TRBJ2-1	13	TGTGCCAGCAGCTATCAGGGGGCCAATGAGCAGTTCTTC	CASSYQGANEQFF
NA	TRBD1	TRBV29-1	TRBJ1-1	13	TGCAGCGCCCGGACAGGGACCAACACTGAAGCTTTCTTT	CSARTGTNTEAFF
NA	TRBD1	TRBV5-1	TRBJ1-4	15	TGCGCCAGCAGCTTGCAGGGACAGGGTTATGAAAAACTGTTTTTT	CASSLQGQGYEKLFF
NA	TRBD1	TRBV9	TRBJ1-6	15	TGTGCCAGCAGCTTCCGACAGGGAAGAAATTCACCCCTCCACTTT	CASSFRQGRNSPLHF
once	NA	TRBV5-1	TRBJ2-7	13	TGCGCCAGCAGCCCGGGGACAACCTACGAGCAGTACTTC	CASSPGTTYEQYF
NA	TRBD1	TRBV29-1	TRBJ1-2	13	TGCAGCGTTACAGACAGGGGCAACTATGGCTACACCTTC	CSVTDRGNYGYTF
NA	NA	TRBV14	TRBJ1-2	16	TGTGCCAGCAGCCAAGGGTGGGGACGTGAAGGCTATGGCTACACCTTC	CASSQGWGREGYGYTF
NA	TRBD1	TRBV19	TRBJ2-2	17	TGTGCCAGTAGTATGGGGGGGACAGGGACGTACACCGGGGAGCTGTTTTTT	CASSMGGTGTYTGELFF
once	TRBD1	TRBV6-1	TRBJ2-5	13	TGTGCCAGCAGTGGGACAGGGAGAGAGACCCAGTACTTC	CASSGTGRETQYF
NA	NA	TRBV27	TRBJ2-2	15	TGTGCCAGCAGTTTATCGGGGGGTTTTAGCGGGGAGCTGTTTTTT	CASSLSGGFSGELFF
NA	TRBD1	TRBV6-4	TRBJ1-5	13	TGTGCCACCCAGGGGGGGGTGAGTCAGCCCCAGCATTTT	CATQGGVSQPQHF